Each of the 12 T cell receptor beta chains below was sequenced from the same sample in a study of human T cells and chemical hapten exposure. Time point: pre-sensitization, week 0. Sample treatment: therapeutic diphenylcyclopropenone sensitization with weekly scalp DPC. TCRdb re-called the RACE reads with MiXCR, one entry per CDR3 protein. Seen here are roughly 380,000 distinct CDR3 sequences, 5% to 6.5% observed once, and the top ten hold just over 2.5%. Sequences were derived from whole blood, sampled in connection with sensitization to the hapten diphenylcyclopropenone (DPC). These receptors originate from a woman in her forties or fifties with alopecia areata. Some clones in this sample may be carry-over from other donors' samples.

In this sample, this clonotype turned up many times. The rearrangement links TRBV11-2 to TRBJ2-3; D remains ambiguous. V gave up 2 bases and J gave up 1 base, with 7 bases separating them. The CDR3 loop spans 14 amino acids. The germline V gene has CDR1 SGHAT and CDR2 FQNNGV. CDR3 sequence reads: CASSLWLGTDTQYF. CDR3 sequence (DNA): TGTGCCAGCAGCTTATGGTTGGGCACAGATACGCAGTATTTT.

The V and J genes are TRBV3-1 and TRBJ2-3, with D perhaps matching TRBD2 (5 bases). The CDR3 sequence is 17 residues long. Germline V gene data show CDR1 as LGHDT and CDR2 as YNNKEL (reference sequence). V lost 0 bases, J lost 0 bases, and 13 bases lay in between. The CDR3 spells CASSQDRRRVSTDTQYF. DNA for the CDR3: TGTGCCAGCAGCCAAGATCGTAGGCGGGTTAGCACAGATACGCAGTATTTT.

This clonotype showed up many times. This chain links TRBV29-1 with TRBJ2-5; D unresolved. Looked up from germline, CDR1 is SQVTM and CDR2 is ANQGSEA. V dropped 3 bases and J dropped 2 bases, with 1 base sitting between them. The CDR3 contains 10 residues. As DNA, the CDR3 is TGCAGCGTTGATCAAGAGACCCAGTACTTC. Protein product: CSVDQETQYF.

This clonotype was detected ten times or more. The chain uses TRBV6-5 and TRBJ2-7; a weak D match, TRBD1 (5 bases). Trimming removed 5 bases from V and 5 bases from J, with 16 bases in between. The CDR3 runs 14 residues. Germline values: CDR1 MNHEY, CDR2 SVGAGI. The CDR3 nucleotides are TGTGCCAGCAGTCCCCGCAGGGTCGTTAACGAGCAGTACTTC. Its protein product is CASSPRRVVNEQYF.

The V gene is TRBV6-2 or TRBV6-3, the J gene TRBJ1-4; 7 bases line up with TRBD1. Per the germline V gene, CDR1 is MNHEY and CDR2 is SVGEGT. The V segment lost 5 bases and the J segment 10 bases; nucleotides outside the gene matches: 10. The CDR3 sequence is 14 residues long. In nucleotides, the CDR3 is TGTGCCAGCAGTATCGGTGGAGGGGGCGGAAAACTGTTTTTT. This gives the protein CASSIGGGGGKLFF.

The rearrangement joins TRBV12-5 to TRBJ2-1; the match to TRBD2 covers 13 bases. Germline assignment: CDR1 LGHNT and CDR2 FRNRAP. CDR3 length equals 17 residues. J was trimmed by 8 bases and V by 6 bases; bases with no gene match: 13. The CDR3 region has the DNA TGTGCTAGTGGCAATGAAGGACTAGCGGGAGTTTCGGATGAGCAGTTCTTC. The encoded protein is CASGNEGLAGVSDEQFF. Filled out from reference TRBV12-5 and TRBJ2-1, the complete variable domain reads DARVTQTPRHKVTEMGQEVTMRCQPILGHNTVFWYRQTMMQGLELLAYFRNRAPLDDSGMPKDRFSAEMPDATLATLKIQPSEPRDSAVYFCASGNEGLAGVSDEQFFGPGTRLTVL.

This clonotype has a handful of counts. The genes are TRBV29-1 and TRBJ2-7; 11 bases map to TRBD1. The CDR3 is 13 residues long. Germline trimming cut 6 bases from V and 6 bases from J; bases unmatched to any gene: 7. Germline V gene data show CDR1 as SQVTM and CDR2 as ANQGSEA. CDR3 nucleotides: TGCAGCGTCTACGCGGGACAGGGGGGCGAGCAGTACTTC. It yields the protein CSVYAGQGGEQYF.

This chain uses TRBV6-1 with TRBJ1-1; TRBD1 might be the D (5 bases). The germline gives CDR1 MNHNS, CDR2 SASEGT. The CDR3 is made up of 14 amino acids. V dropped 4 bases and J dropped 5 bases, with 14 bases sitting between them. The CDR3 loop is CASSAYRKGTEAFF. The CDR3 region has the DNA TGTGCCAGCAGTGCTTACAGAAAGGGGACTGAAGCTTTCTTT.

This clonotype was recorded at least ten times. The chain combines TRBV2 with TRBJ2-3; D call uncertain. The CDR3 loop spans 11 amino acids. The germline CDR1 and CDR2 sequences are SNHLY and FYNNEI. Trimming took off 6 bases at V and 5 bases at J, with 6 bases between the two ends. The CDR3 sequence: CASRNKDTQYF. CDR3 DNA: TGTGCCAGCAGAAATAAAGATACGCAGTATTTT. Based on the CDR3 plus reference TRBV2 and TRBJ2-3, the full variable domain is EPEVTQTPSHQVTQMGQEVILRCVPISNHLYFYWYRQILGQKVEFLVSFYNNEISEKSEIFDDQFSVERPDGSNFTLKIRSTKLEDSAMYFCASRNKDTQYFGPGTRLTVL.

This clonotype was seen at least ten times. J is TRBJ2-1 and V is TRBV9, with 8 bases that match TRBD1. The germline CDR1 and CDR2 sequences are SGDLS and YYNGEE. This CDR3 is built from 14 residues. The J segment lost 6 bases and the V segment lost 0 bases, leaving 2 bases of the junction unmatched. The CDR3, as DNA: TGTGCCAGCAGCGTAGGGACAGGGACCAATGAGCAGTTCTTC. Its protein is CASSVGTGTNEQFF.

In this sample, this clonotype turned up a few times. The rearrangement uses TRBV7-6 and TRBJ2-5, with D possibly TRBD2 on 5 matching bases. Trimming took 4 bases from V and 4 from J, leaving 19 bases between them. The CDR3 is made up of 16 amino acids. Germline V gives CDR1 SGHVS, CDR2 FNYEAQ. The CDR3 spells CASSSGNPGVGETQYF. CDR3 nucleotide sequence: TGTGCCAGCAGCTCTGGGAACCCCGGGGTTGGAGAGACCCAGTACTTC.

This clonotype was counted many times. The chain is built from TRBV20-1 and TRBJ2-7, with TRBD2 matching 9 bases. CDR1 and CDR2 (germline): DFQATT, SNEGSKA (reference sequence). The CDR3 runs 14 residues. The junction had 13 bases not matched to a gene; V was cut back by 6 bases and J by 7 bases. The CDR3 DNA follows: TGCAGTGCCCCTGTTATAGTAGCGGGAGTAGAGCAGTACTTC. This gives the protein CSAPVIVAGVEQYF.